This entry lists 2 T cell receptor beta chains sequenced from one sample in a study of vaccination and CD4 T cells after COVID-19. Documented treatment: roughly ten-day PBMC culture with coronavirus spike peptide pools or control peptides (ViraFEST assay). Antigens for these TCRs are unknown. Sequenced with the Oncomine TCR Beta short-read assay was DNA taken from cultured CD4+ T cells. TCRdb independently ran MiXCR on the PCR reads; one entry per CDR3 protein. There are about 12,000 distinct CDR3 sequences in the sample; 47% occur only once, and approximately 24% lies in the top ten. Sequenced sample: CD4+ T cells from blood, cultured in vitro. These receptors were taken from a human donor who had recovered from COVID-19.

The CDR3 reads CASRSTGGLTDTQYF. CDR3 sequence (DNA): TGTGCCAGCAGGTCGACAGGGGGCCTCACAGATACGCAGTATTTT. V usage is TRBV6-1 and J usage is TRBJ2-3; the match to TRBD1 covers 10 bases. Germline V lookup: CDR1 MNHNS, CDR2 SASEGT. CDR3 length: 15 amino acids. The trim removed 6 bases at V and 2 bases at J, leaving 5 bases unmatched.

DNA of the CDR3: TGTGCCAGCAGCGTCGGAGCAGGGGGCGACTATGGCTACACCTTC. Its protein product is CASSVGAGGDYGYTF. The gene calls are TRBV7-9 and TRBJ1-2, with 8 bases that match TRBD1. This CDR3 is built from 15 residues. With 5 bases clipped from V and 3 bases from J, the junction kept 8 bases outside the gene matches. In germline, CDR1 is SEHNR, CDR2 FQNEAQ (reference sequence).